What follows describes a single T cell receptor (beta chain). This entry comes from a study of blood T cell repertoires in COVID-19. V gave up 7 bases and J gave up 3 bases, with 10 bases separating them. Germline V gene sequence: CDR1 SNHLY, CDR2 FYNNEI. This CDR3 contains 12 residues. Assay: immunoSEQ multiplex PCR; the TCRdb copy retains only in-frame clones and omits some. The sample lists about 150,000 clones, 76% occurring once. The rearrangement links TRBV2 to TRBJ2-7; D is perhaps TRBD2 (5 bases). This TCR was recovered from a woman aged 80 or over with acute or convalescent COVID-19. Sequenced: peripheral blood. The CDR3 region is CASTSPYYEQYF. The CDR3 DNA reads as TGTGCCAGCACTAGCCCCTACTACGAGCAGTACTTC.